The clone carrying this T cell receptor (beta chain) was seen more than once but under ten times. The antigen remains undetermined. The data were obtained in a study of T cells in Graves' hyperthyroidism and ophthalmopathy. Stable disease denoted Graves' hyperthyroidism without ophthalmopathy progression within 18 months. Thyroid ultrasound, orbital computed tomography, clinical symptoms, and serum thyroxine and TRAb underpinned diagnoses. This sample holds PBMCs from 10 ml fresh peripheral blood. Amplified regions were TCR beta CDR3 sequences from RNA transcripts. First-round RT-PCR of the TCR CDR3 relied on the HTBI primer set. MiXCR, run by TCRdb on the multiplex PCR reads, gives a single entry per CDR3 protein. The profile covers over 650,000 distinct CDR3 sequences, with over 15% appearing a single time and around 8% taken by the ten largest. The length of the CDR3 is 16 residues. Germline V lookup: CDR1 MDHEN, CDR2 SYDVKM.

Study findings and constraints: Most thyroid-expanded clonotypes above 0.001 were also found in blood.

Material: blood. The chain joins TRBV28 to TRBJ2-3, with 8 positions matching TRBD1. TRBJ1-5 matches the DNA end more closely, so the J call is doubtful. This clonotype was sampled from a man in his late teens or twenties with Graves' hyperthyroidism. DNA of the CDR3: TGTGCCAGCAGCCCCCGCGTGACAGGGGACACAGATACGCAGCATTTT. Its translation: CASSPRVTGDTDTQHF.